This is a list of T cell receptor beta chains from one sample in a study of blood T cell repertoires in COVID-19. The data were produced by immunoSEQ multiplex PCR, yet TCRdb's version contains in-frame clones alone and is incomplete. The table shows about 150,000 clones, with approximately 90% occurring only once. Sequenced material: peripheral blood. The source is a woman in her sixties with active or convalescent COVID-19. Both conserved end residues are part of each CDR3. The D gene is left open where the match is weak. Clone size is shown for a subset of rows, as once, few, many or a class of expanded clone.

size,V,D,J,DNA,CDR3
few,TRBV2,TRBD2,TRBJ2-3,TGTGCCAGCAGTCGTGGGACTAGAACAGATACGCAGTATTTT,CASSRGTRTDTQYF
.,TRBV7-2,TRBD1,TRBJ1-5,TGTGCCTACAAGGGGGCGCGAGGTTTGTTTGGTCAGCCCCAGCATTTT,CAYKGARGLFGQPQHF
.,TRBV12-3/TRBV12-4,.,TRBJ1-4,TGTGCCAGCAGTAAGGGGAGGGATGAAAAACTGTTTTTT,CASSKGRDEKLFF
.,TRBV7-2,.,TRBJ1-1,TGTGCCAGCAGCTTACAACCAGGGGTGACGAACACTGAAGCTTTCTTT,CASSLQPGVTNTEAFF
once,TRBV6-2/TRBV6-3,.,TRBJ1-1,TGTGCCAGCAGTTACGGACAGAACACTGAAGCTTTCTTT,CASSYGQNTEAFF
.,TRBV10-1,.,TRBJ2-1,TGCGCCAGCAGTGAGTCGGACACGAGCTCCTACAATGAGCAGTTCTTC,CASSESDTSSYNEQFF
.,TRBV4-1,.,TRBJ2-7,TGCGCCAGCAGCCAAGATCAAGGGGGTACCTACGAGCAGTACTTC,CASSQDQGGTYEQYF
.,TRBV28,.,TRBJ2-7,TGTGCCAGCAGTGTACCTCCGACAGACGAGCAGTACTTC,CASSVPPTDEQYF
.,TRBV9,TRBD1,TRBJ1-2,TGTGCCAGCAGCGTAGGGGACAGGGGGACCTATGGCTACACCTTC,CASSVGDRGTYGYTF
once,TRBV7-3,.,TRBJ2-3,TGTGCCAGCAGCTTAAGTCCGGCAGATACGCAGTATTTT,CASSLSPADTQYF